These 14 T cell receptor beta chains originate from one sample sequenced in a study of blood T cell repertoires in COVID-19. Here immunoSEQ multiplex PCR was the method, and the copy in TCRdb shows in-frame clones only, minus some. The table records roughly 160,000 clones, roughly 93% of them present only once. The specimen sequenced was peripheral blood. Receptor source: a man younger than 30 with COVID-19, enrolled during active disease.

Comments on this clone: An end of the junction differs from the germline gene, which may be a read error. This chain uses TRBV28 with TRBJ1-4, with D unresolved. Germline V CDR1 and CDR2: MDHEN, SYDVKM. This CDR3 has 13 amino acids. In DNA, the CDR3 is TGTGCCAGCAGTTTGGGTGGAGGTGAAAAACTGCTTTTT. This sequence encodes CASSLGGGEKLLF. The entire variable domain, with the rest obtained from reference TRBV28 and TRBJ1-4, is as follows: DVKVTQSSRYLVKRTGEKVFLECVQDMDHENMFWYRQDPGLGLRLIYFSYDVKMKEKGDIPEGYSVSREKKERFSLILESASTNQTSMYLCASSLGGGEKLLFGSGTQLSVL.

The chain joins TRBV19 to TRBJ2-3; 9 bases fit TRBD2. V lost 2 bases and J lost 2; bases outside the gene matches: 2. CDR1 LNHDA and CDR2 SQIVND come from the germline V gene (reference sequence). CDR3 length: 15 amino acids. CDR3 in DNA: TGTGCCAGTAGTATAACTAGCGGGTTCACAGATACGCAGTATTTT. Residues: CASSITSGFTDTQYF. The full variable domain, its missing parts supplied by reference TRBV19 and TRBJ2-3, is DGGITQSPKYLFRKEGQNVTLSCEQNLNHDAMYWYRQDPGQGLRLIYYSQIVNDFQKGDIAEGYSVSREKKESFPLTVTSAQKNPTAFYLCASSITSGFTDTQYFGPGTRLTVL.

This clone has just a few counts. This chain links TRBV5-6 with TRBJ1-5, with 8 bases aligning to TRBD1. CDR1 and CDR2 (germline): SGHDT, YYEEEE. This CDR3 spans 16 amino acids. J lost 0 bases, V lost 0 bases, and 2 bases had no gene match. CDR3 sequence: CASSLAGGLSNQPQHF. CDR3 DNA: TGTGCCAGCAGCTTGGCAGGGGGCCTTAGCAATCAGCCCCAGCATTTT.

The CDR3 reads CASNVGGPADTQYF. CDR3 coding DNA: TGTGCCAGCAATGTGGGAGGGCCTGCAGATACGCAGTATTTT. V is TRBV6-5 and J is TRBJ2-3, with 7 positions matching TRBD2. The CDR3 has 14 residues. Trimming removed 7 bases from V and 4 bases from J; junction bases left unmatched: 8. Germline V gives CDR1 MNHEY, CDR2 SVGAGI.

The chain has TRBV25-1 and TRBJ2-5; 10 bases fit TRBD1. Germline V lookup: CDR1 MGHDK, CDR2 SYGVNS. V gave up 4 bases and J gave up 4 bases; unmatched junction bases: 9. There are 16 residues in the CDR3. CDR3 residues: CASSVLGTGEGETQYF. In DNA form, the CDR3 reads TGTGCCAGCAGTGTCCTCGGGACAGGGGAGGGAGAGACCCAGTACTTC.

V and J are TRBV9 and TRBJ1-2; the match to TRBD1 covers 7 bases. CDR3 length: 15 amino acids. Losses at the gene ends were 3 bases for V and 5 bases for J; bases not matched to a gene: 10. Germline V CDR1 and CDR2: SGDLS, YYNGEE. The CDR3 bases are TGTGCCAGCAGCGCCTCGACAGGGCAATTGTATGGCTACACCTTC. Amino acid sequence: CASSASTGQLYGYTF.

The gene calls are TRBV4-3 and TRBJ2-7; D gene uncertain. This CDR3 spans 13 amino acids. V was clipped by 1 base and J by 7 bases, with 11 bases between them. Germline V gives CDR1 LGHNA, CDR2 YSLEER. CDR3 loop: CASSQALTGEQYF. CDR3 nucleotide sequence: TGCGCCAGCAGCCAAGCCTTGACTGGGGAGCAGTACTTC.

This clone came up a few times. The chain carries TRBV7-9 and TRBJ1-1; tentatively, D is TRBD1 (6 bases). The CDR3 has 13 amino acids. Germline loops: CDR1 SEHNR, CDR2 FQNEAQ (reference sequence). Trimming stripped 5 bases from V and 4 bases from J, with 11 bases between. The CDR3 nucleotides are TGTGCCAGCAGCAGGGGGACTGCCACTGAAGCTTTCTTT. Its translation: CASSRGTATEAFF.

The count of this clone is one. The chain links TRBV5-6 to TRBJ2-2; 9 positions match TRBD1. Germline values: CDR1 SGHDT, CDR2 YYEEEE. V lost 0 bases, J lost 2 bases, and 2 bases stayed unmatched. The CDR3 is 16 amino acids. The DNA of the CDR3 is TGTGCCAGCAGCTTGGGGACAGGGGAAAACACCGGGGAGCTGTTTTTT. Its translation is CASSLGTGENTGELFF.

V gene TRBV4-1 combines with J gene TRBJ1-1; D ambiguous. Looked up from germline, CDR1 is MGHRA and CDR2 is YSYEKL. Trimming pared 4 bases from V and 1 base from J, leaving 7 bases between. The CDR3 has 13 residues. The CDR3 bases are TGCGCCAGCAGCCCCCGCGGGAACACTGAAGCTTTCTTT. Its protein product is CASSPRGNTEAFF.

In its sample, this clone was seen once. The chain carries TRBV7-8 and TRBJ2-7; 7 bases fit TRBD1. After removal of 1 base from V and 5 bases from J, the junction contained 5 bases not matched to a gene. Germline V lookup: CDR1 SGHVS, CDR2 FQNEAQ. The CDR3 has 14 residues. CDR3 sequence (DNA): TGTGCCAGCAGCTTAGACGGACAGGCGGACGAGCAGTACTTC. Its translation is CASSLDGQADEQYF.

CDR3 bases: TGTGCCACCAGCAACAGACAGAACCTTTATAGCAATCAGCCCCAGCATTTT. It yields the protein CATSNRQNLYSNQPQHF. The chain employs TRBV15 and TRBJ1-5, with D perhaps matching TRBD1 (5 bases). The V and J ends lost 4 bases and 0 bases respectively, with 16 bases between them. The CDR3 is 17 amino acids. Germline V lookup: CDR1 LNHNV, CDR2 YYDKDF (reference sequence).

The chain couples TRBV7-9 to TRBJ2-7, with 7 bases matching TRBD1. The CDR3 consists of 15 residues. Germline V gene data show CDR1 as SEHNR and CDR2 as FQNEAQ (reference sequence). Unmatched junction bases numbered 11, after V lost 7 bases and J lost 2 bases. The DNA of the CDR3 is TGTGCCAGCACCCACAGGACAGGACTTACCTACGAGCAGTACTTC. It codes for CASTHRTGLTYEQYF.

The V gene is TRBV29-1, the J gene TRBJ2-3; maybe TRBD1 (8 bases). CDR1 SQVTM and CDR2 ANQGSEA come from the germline V gene. Trimming shortened V by 6 bases and J by 6 bases, and 19 bases separated the two germline ends. The CDR3 contains 14 residues. CDR3 nucleotides: TGCAGCGTCCCGGACAGGGAGGGGGGCGATACGCAGTATTTT. Translated: CSVPDREGGDTQYF.